This T cell receptor (beta chain) appears in the sequencing data of a study of radiation and T cells in renal cell carcinoma. At the level of the study: Nephrectomy followed 15 Gy stereotactic body radiation by 4 weeks.

Specified time point: baseline pretreatment blood. Treatment of the sample: 15 Gy SBRT to primary tumor, nephrectomy 4 weeks later. Radiation-treated patients gave blood at baseline, week 2 and week 4. Method: immunoSEQ multiplex PCR; TCRdb's copy keeps in-frame clones and lacks some. The data hold approximately 120,000 clones, with approximately 78% observed a single time. This TCR came from a woman aged 60-70 years with renal cell carcinoma. The sample in question was blood, obtained from a patient whose treatment included radiotherapy and nephrectomy.

Here the CDR3 reads CASSYGDRVYGYTF. CDR3 DNA sequence: TGTGCCAGCAGTTACGGGGACAGGGTCTATGGCTACACCTTC. The chain couples TRBV6-5 to TRBJ1-2, with 9 bases identical to TRBD1. CDR1 MNHEY and CDR2 SVGAGI come from the germline V gene. The CDR3 length is 14 residues. V dropped 2 bases and J dropped 4; count of bases not matched to a gene: 2.